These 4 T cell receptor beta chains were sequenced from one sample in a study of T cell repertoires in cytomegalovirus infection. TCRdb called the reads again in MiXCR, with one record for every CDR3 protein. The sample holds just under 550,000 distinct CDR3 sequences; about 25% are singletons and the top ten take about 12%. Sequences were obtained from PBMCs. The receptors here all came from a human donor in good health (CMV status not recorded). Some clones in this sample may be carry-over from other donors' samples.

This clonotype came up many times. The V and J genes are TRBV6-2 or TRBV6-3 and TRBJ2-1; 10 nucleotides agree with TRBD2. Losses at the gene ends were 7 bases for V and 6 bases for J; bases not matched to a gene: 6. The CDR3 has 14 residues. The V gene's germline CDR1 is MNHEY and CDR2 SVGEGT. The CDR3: CASTKAGGTNEQFF. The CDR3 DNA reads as TGTGCCAGCACCAAAGCGGGAGGGACCAATGAGCAGTTCTTC.

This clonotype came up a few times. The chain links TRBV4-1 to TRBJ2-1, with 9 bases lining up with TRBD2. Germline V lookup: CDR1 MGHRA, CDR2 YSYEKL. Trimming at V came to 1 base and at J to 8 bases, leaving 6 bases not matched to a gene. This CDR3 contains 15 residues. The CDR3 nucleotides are TGCGCCAGCAGCCAAGCGGGACTAGCAGTCCATGAGCAGTTCTTC. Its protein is CASSQAGLAVHEQFF.

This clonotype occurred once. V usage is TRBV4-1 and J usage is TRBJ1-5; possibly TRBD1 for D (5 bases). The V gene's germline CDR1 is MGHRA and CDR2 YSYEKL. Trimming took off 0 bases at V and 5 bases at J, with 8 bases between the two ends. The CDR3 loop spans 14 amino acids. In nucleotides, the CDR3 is TGCGCCAGCAGCCAAGATTCAGGGTATCAGCCCCAGCATTTT. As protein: CASSQDSGYQPQHF.

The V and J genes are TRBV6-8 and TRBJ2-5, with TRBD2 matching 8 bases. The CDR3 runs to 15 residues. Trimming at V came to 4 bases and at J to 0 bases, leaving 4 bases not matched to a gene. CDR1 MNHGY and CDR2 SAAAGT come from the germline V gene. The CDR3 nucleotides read TGTGCCAGCAGTTTTTTAGCGGGGTACCAAGAGACCCAGTACTTC. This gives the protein CASSFLAGYQETQYF.